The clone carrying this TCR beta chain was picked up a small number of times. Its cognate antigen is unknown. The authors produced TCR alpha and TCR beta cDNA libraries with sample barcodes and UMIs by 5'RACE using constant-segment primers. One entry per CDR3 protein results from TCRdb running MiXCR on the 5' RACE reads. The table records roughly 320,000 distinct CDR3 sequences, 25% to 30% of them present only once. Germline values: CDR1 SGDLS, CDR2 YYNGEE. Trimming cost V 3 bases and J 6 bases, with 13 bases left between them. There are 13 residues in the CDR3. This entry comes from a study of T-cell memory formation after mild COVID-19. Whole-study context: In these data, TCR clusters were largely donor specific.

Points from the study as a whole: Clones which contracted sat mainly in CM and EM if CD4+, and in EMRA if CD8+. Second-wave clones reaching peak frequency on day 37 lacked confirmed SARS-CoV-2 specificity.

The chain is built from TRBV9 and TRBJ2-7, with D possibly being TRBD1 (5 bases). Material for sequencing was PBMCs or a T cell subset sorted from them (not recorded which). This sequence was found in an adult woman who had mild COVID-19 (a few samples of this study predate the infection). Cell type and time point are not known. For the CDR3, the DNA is TGTGCCAGCAGCGCCGATGACAGCCCCGAGCAGTACTTC. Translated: CASSADDSPEQYF.